This T cell receptor (beta chain) was recorded in a study of shared clonotypes between healthy human individuals. Whole-study results and caveats: When naive CD4 clonotypes were compared across a few donors, about 4.8% were shared. Generation probabilities were higher for clonotypes shared across all four sorted-subset donors than for unshared ones.

In the naive CD8 group, cells lacked CD45RO and were positively selected for CCR7, so terminally differentiated effector memory CD45RA+ cells were left out. With respect to this clone: Its cognate antigen is unknown.

The deep-level immunoSEQ assay was used. Libraries were prepared by immunoSEQ multiplex PCR; TCRdb keeps only in-frame clonotypes and omits some of them. The data contain 1.5 million to 2.5 million clones, about 95% of them singletons. The sequenced sample consisted of naive CD8+ T cells sorted from blood. This receptor was taken from a man aged 18-30 years in good health.

CDR3 sequence (DNA): TGTGCCAGCAGTTACTCGGGGGAGGACAACGAGCAGTACTTC. The encoded protein is CASSYSGEDNEQYF. This rearrangement joins TRBV6-5 to TRBJ2-7; TRBD2 is a possible D gene (6 bases). Trimming took off 0 bases at V and 5 bases at J, with 11 bases between the two ends. Germline V gives CDR1 MNHEY, CDR2 SVGAGI. The CDR3 loop spans 14 amino acids.